Listed below are T cell receptor beta chains from one sample, sequenced in a study of T cells in Graves' hyperthyroidism and ophthalmopathy. Each CDR3 protein gets one entry after TCRdb re-called the multiplex PCR reads with MiXCR. The sample holds fewer than 350,000 distinct CDR3 sequences, around 20% seen once. Sequencing input: blood. The receptor source for this set is a middle-aged man with Graves' ophthalmopathy. Each CDR3 is given with its conserved first and last residue. A D gene is named only where the DNA matches it firmly. Clone size is not always given. Where it is, it says once, few, many or a class for expanded clones.

CDR3nt	CDR3aa	d_gene	abundance	v_gene	j_gene
NA	CASSSSTGTYNEQFF	NA	few	TRBV6-2/TRBV6-3	TRBJ2-1
TGTGCCAGCAGCTCCCCCCCCAAGGACGCTCGAATTACACCCCTCCACTTT	CASSSPPKDARITPLHF	NA	many	TRBV7-2	TRBJ1-6
TGCAGTGCTAGGGGTCACGAGGGTGATCAGCCCCAGCATTTT	CSARGHEGDQPQHF	NA	NA	TRBV20-1	TRBJ1-5
TGTGCCAGCAGCCTGATCGTCGGGACAGGGGCCGGGGAGCTGTTTTTT	CASSLIVGTGAGELFF	TRBD1	NA	TRBV7-6	TRBJ2-2
TGTGCCAGCACCAGACAGGGCTACGAGCAGTACTTC	CASTRQGYEQYF	TRBD1	few	TRBV6-1	TRBJ2-7
TGTGCCAGCAGCTTAGTGCCTAACGAGCAGTACTTC	CASSLVPNEQYF	NA	few	TRBV7-8	TRBJ2-7
TGTGCCAGTAGTATATATCCCCGGGGGTCAACCAATGAGCAGTTCTTC	CASSIYPRGSTNEQFF	NA	few	TRBV19	TRBJ2-1
TGTGCCAGCTCACCACAGGGGACAGGGGGCGGACGGAGCTATGGCTACACCTTC	CASSPQGTGGGRSYGYTF	TRBD1	many	TRBV18	TRBJ1-2
TGTGCCACAGAGGCCATCGGGGAGCTGTTTTTT	CATEAIGELFF	NA	NA	TRBV15	TRBJ2-2
TGCAGTGCTAAGGGGACAGGACCCTACGAGCAGTACTTC	CSAKGTGPYEQYF	TRBD1	few	TRBV20-1	TRBJ2-7
TGTGCCAGCAGTTCCATCCGGGACAGGGGCTCCTACAATGAGCAGTTCTTC	CASSSIRDRGSYNEQFF	TRBD1	NA	TRBV28	TRBJ2-1
TGTGCCAGCAGTGAGCAGGACCGGGGGATGGAGACCCAGTACTTC	CASSEQDRGMETQYF	NA	many	TRBV2	TRBJ2-5
TGTGCCAGCAGTTTGGGACAGGGCTTATGGGGGAGCTCCTACAATGAGCAGTTCTTC	CASSLGQGLWGSSYNEQFF	TRBD1	NA	TRBV11-2	TRBJ2-1
TGCGCCAGCAGCCAATCGGGACTCCTTGGGGAGACCCAGTACTTC	CASSQSGLLGETQYF	NA	few	TRBV4-1	TRBJ2-5
TGTGCCTGGAGTCCTCACCAAGACCAGCAGTACTTC	CAWSPHQDQQYF	NA	many	TRBV30	TRBJ2-7
TGTGCCACCAGTGATAACGGGAGGGCCGAACAGCAGTACTTC	CATSDNGRAEQQYF	TRBD2	few	TRBV24-1	TRBJ2-7
TGTGCCAGCAGCTCCCAAAGACTAGCGGGAGTAGTGACCCAGTACTTC	CASSSQRLAGVVTQYF	TRBD2	many	TRBV7-2	TRBJ2-5
TGTGCCAGCAGCACCAGACAGGGGGGCTCCTACGAGCAGTACTTC	CASSTRQGGSYEQYF	TRBD1	NA	TRBV3-1	TRBJ2-7
TGTGCCAGCAGTTACTCCGGAGGGAACAATCAGCCCCAGCATTTT	CASSYSGGNNQPQHF	NA	many	TRBV6-2/TRBV6-3	TRBJ1-5
TGTGCTAGCAGCGTCGAAAGGGGGGAGACCCAGTACTTC	CASSVERGETQYF	NA	few	TRBV7-7	TRBJ2-5
TGTGCCAGCAGCTTAAGGTTCCAGGGGGCTAGACCTTATTCCAATGAGCAGTTCTTC	CASSLRFQGARPYSNEQFF	TRBD1	many	TRBV7-3	TRBJ2-1
TGTGCCAGCAGCCGGGAACAGGGACCTCAGGCTGGCTACACCTTC	CASSREQGPQAGYTF	NA	few	TRBV4-2	TRBJ1-2
TGTGCCAGCAGCCGCTCCGGGGTAGGCAATCAGCCCCAGCATTTT	CASSRSGVGNQPQHF	NA	many	TRBV14	TRBJ1-5
TGTGCCAGCAGTTTTCCCAGCGGGAGCTCCTACAATGAGCAGTTCTTC	CASSFPSGSSYNEQFF	TRBD2	many	TRBV28	TRBJ2-1
TGTGCCAGCAGCTTGGTAAGGGAACACTATGGCTACACCTTC	CASSLVREHYGYTF	NA	few	TRBV5-4	TRBJ1-2
TGTGCCAGCAGTTCCGGACTAGCGGGAGGGTCAGATGAGCAGTTCTTC	CASSSGLAGGSDEQFF	TRBD2	many	TRBV28	TRBJ2-1
TGCGCCAGCAGCCCATCGGGACTAGCGGTAGATCAAGAGACCCAGTACTTC	CASSPSGLAVDQETQYF	TRBD2	NA	TRBV4-1	TRBJ2-5
TGTGCCAGCAGCTCCCCGACAGCCTATGGCTACACCTTC	CASSSPTAYGYTF	NA	few	TRBV7-2	TRBJ1-2
TGTGCCACCAGTCCAGCGGGAGGGAACACCGGGGAGCTGTTTTTT	CATSPAGGNTGELFF	TRBD2	many	TRBV24-1	TRBJ2-2
TGTGCCAGCAGCGACCGCACAGATACGCAGTATTTT	CASSDRTDTQYF	NA	many	TRBV13	TRBJ2-3
TGTGCCAGCAGCCTCCAAGGTTCTGGGGCCAACGTCCTGACTTTC	CASSLQGSGANVLTF	NA	few	TRBV3-1	TRBJ2-6
TGTGCCAGCAACCCTGGGGGCTATGGCTACACCTTC	CASNPGGYGYTF	NA	NA	TRBV28	TRBJ1-2
TGCAGTGCTAGACGGGCTAGCGGGAGCAGGAATGAGCAGTTCTTC	CSARRASGSRNEQFF	TRBD2	many	TRBV20-1	TRBJ2-1
TGCAGTGCTAGAGATCGGAGCAATGAGCAGTTCTTC	CSARDRSNEQFF	NA	NA	TRBV20-1	TRBJ2-1
TGTGCCATCAGTGAGTCAGTCGGGCATGGCTACACCTTC	CAISESVGHGYTF	NA	few	TRBV10-3	TRBJ1-2
TGTGCCAGCAGCACGGACAGGGATCAAGAGACCCAGTACTTC	CASSTDRDQETQYF	TRBD1	many	TRBV28	TRBJ2-5
TGTGCCAGCAGCTTAGGCTATTCCGTATCAGATACGCAGTATTTT	CASSLGYSVSDTQYF	NA	many	TRBV11-2	TRBJ2-3
TGTGCCAGCAGTCGGACAGGGAATATCAATGAAAAACTGTTTTTT	CASSRTGNINEKLFF	TRBD1	few	TRBV2	TRBJ1-4
TGTGCCAGCAGCGTGGGAGGACAGGCGGCGCTCCACGAGCAGTACTTC	CASSVGGQAALHEQYF	NA	many	TRBV9	TRBJ2-7
TGTGCCAGCAGTGCAACGGGGGCGCTAACAGATACGCAGTATTTT	CASSATGALTDTQYF	NA	many	TRBV12-3/TRBV12-4	TRBJ2-3
TGTGCCAGCAGACTCGGAGGGTCTGGGGATGAGCAGTTCTTC	CASRLGGSGDEQFF	NA	few	TRBV6-1	TRBJ2-1
TGTGCCAGCAGCTTGGGGACTAGCGGGACGGTCGGGGAGCTGTTTTTT	CASSLGTSGTVGELFF	TRBD2	few	TRBV7-3	TRBJ2-2
TGCAGTGCTAGAGGGGGGGCAGCAACGGGTAAAGAGACCCAGTACTTC	CSARGGAATGKETQYF	NA	many	TRBV20-1	TRBJ2-5
TGTGCCAGCAGCTTATCCCCAACTAGCGGGTCCTACGAGCAGTACTTC	CASSLSPTSGSYEQYF	TRBD2	few	TRBV7-2	TRBJ2-7
TGTGCCATCAGGGAGGCACCTAACACAGATACGCAGTATTTT	CAIREAPNTDTQYF	NA	few	TRBV10-3	TRBJ2-3
TGTGCCAGCAGTCTCTCAGGACAGGGCCATGAAAAACTGTTTTTT	CASSLSGQGHEKLFF	TRBD1	NA	TRBV28	TRBJ1-4
TGCGCCAGCAGCTTGACAGGGACCGGACTGGCTGGAAACACCATATATTTT	CASSLTGTGLAGNTIYF	NA	few	TRBV5-1	TRBJ1-3
TGCAGTGCTAGTGGTCTAGCGCTCGAGCAGTACTTC	CSASGLALEQYF	NA	few	TRBV20-1	TRBJ2-7
TGTGCCAGCACCGGGACTAGCGGGAGAGGGGAGGGCGGGGAGCTGTTTTTT	CASTGTSGRGEGGELFF	TRBD2	few	TRBV12-3/TRBV12-4	TRBJ2-2
TGTGCCAGCAGCCAAGCACGGAGCATTCAGTACTTC	CASSQARSIQYF	NA	many	TRBV14	TRBJ2-4
TGTGCCAGCAGTTACTCGAATGCTTCTTATACGCAGTATTTT	CASSYSNASYTQYF	NA	few	TRBV6-6	TRBJ2-3
TGCGCCAGCAGTGAGAATTGGGCGGGTTCTCCCAAGGACATTCAGTACTTC	CASSENWAGSPKDIQYF	NA	NA	TRBV10-2	TRBJ2-4
TGTGCCAGCCGGTCCACCCTCGGGGAGCTGTTTTTT	CASRSTLGELFF	NA	NA	TRBV12-3/TRBV12-4	TRBJ2-2